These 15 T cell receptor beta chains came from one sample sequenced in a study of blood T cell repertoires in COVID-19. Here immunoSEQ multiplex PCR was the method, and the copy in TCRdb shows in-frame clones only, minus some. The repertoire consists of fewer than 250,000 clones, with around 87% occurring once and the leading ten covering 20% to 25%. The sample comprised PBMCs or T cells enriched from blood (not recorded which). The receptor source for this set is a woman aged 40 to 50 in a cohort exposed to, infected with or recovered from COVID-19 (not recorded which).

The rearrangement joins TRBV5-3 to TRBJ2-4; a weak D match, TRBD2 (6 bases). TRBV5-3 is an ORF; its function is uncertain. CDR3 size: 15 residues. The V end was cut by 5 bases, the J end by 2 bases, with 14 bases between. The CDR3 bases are TGTGCCAGAAGATCCCCGGGACTTCCCAAAAACATTCAGTACTTC. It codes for CARRSPGLPKNIQYF.

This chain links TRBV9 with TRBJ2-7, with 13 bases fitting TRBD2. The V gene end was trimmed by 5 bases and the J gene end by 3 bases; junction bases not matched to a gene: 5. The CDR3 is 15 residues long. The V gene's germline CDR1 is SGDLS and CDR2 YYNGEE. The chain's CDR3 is CASRELAGGFYEQYF. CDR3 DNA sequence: TGTGCCAGCAGGGAACTAGCGGGGGGGTTCTACGAGCAGTACTTC.

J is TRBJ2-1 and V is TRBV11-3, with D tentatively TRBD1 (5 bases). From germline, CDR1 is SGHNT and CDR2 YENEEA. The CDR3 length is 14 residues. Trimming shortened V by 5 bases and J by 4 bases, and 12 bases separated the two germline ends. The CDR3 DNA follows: TGTGCCAGCAGCGTCGTCAGGGTTTACAATGAGCAGTTCTTC. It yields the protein CASSVVRVYNEQFF. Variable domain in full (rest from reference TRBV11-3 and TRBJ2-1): EAGVVQSPRYKIIEKKQPVAFWCNPISGHNTLYWYLQNLGQGPELLIRYENEEAVDDSQLPKDRFSAERLKGVDSTLKIQPAELGDSAVYLCASSVVRVYNEQFFGPGTRLTVL.

CDR3 nucleotide sequence: TGTGCCAGCAGCCGTCGGACTAGCGGGGCCTACAATGAGCAGTTCTTC. Its translation is CASSRRTSGAYNEQFF. The chain combines TRBV7-2 with TRBJ2-1, with 12 bases lining up with TRBD2. The length of the CDR3 is 16 residues. Germline V gene data show CDR1 as SGHTA and CDR2 as FQGNSA. V was pared by 5 bases and J by 2 bases, with 4 bases of the junction left unmatched.

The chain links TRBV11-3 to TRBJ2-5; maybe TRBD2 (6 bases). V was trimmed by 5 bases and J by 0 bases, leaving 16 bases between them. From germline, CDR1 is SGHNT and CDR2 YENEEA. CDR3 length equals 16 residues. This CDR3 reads CASSPRLAENQETQYF. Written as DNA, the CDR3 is TGTGCCAGCAGCCCGAGGTTAGCGGAGAACCAAGAGACCCAGTACTTC.

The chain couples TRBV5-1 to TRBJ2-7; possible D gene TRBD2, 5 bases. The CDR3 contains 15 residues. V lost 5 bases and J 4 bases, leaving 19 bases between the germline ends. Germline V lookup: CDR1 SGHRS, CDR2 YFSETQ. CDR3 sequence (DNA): TGCGCCAGCAGAAACCGGGCCCAACTAGATTACGAGCAGTACTTC. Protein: CASRNRAQLDYEQYF.

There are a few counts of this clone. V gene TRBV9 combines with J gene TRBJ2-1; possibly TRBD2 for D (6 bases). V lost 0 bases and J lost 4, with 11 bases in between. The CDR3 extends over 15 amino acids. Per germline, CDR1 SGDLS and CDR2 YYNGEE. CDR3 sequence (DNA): TGTGCCAGCAGCGTAGGGGGGGTCTGGTACAATGAGCAGTTCTTC. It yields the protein CASSVGGVWYNEQFF.

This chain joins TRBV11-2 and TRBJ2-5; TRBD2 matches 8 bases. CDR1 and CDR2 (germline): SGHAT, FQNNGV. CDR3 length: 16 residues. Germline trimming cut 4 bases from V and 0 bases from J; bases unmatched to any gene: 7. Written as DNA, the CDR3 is TGTGCCAGCAGCTGGGGTAGCGGGGACTACCAAGAGACCCAGTACTTC. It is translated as CASSWGSGDYQETQYF.

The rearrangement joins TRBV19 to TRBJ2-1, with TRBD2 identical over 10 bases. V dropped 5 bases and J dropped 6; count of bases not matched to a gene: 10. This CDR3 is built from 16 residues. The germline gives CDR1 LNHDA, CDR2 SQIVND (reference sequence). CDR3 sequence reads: CASSWTSGRLGNEQFF. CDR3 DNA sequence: TGTGCCAGTAGTTGGACTAGCGGACGTCTCGGCAATGAGCAGTTCTTC.

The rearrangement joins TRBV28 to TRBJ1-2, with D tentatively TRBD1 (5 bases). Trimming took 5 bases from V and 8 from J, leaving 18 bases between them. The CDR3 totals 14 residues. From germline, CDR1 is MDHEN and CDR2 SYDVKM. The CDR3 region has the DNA TGTGCCAGCAGTCTAAAGGGGTCGCCTGAGGGCTACACCTTC. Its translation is CASSLKGSPEGYTF.

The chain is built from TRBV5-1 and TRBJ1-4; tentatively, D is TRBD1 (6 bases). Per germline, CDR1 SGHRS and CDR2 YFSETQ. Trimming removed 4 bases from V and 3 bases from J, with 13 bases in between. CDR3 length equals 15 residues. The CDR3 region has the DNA TGCGCCAGCAGCGCAGCCGGGACATCTAATGAAAAACTGTTTTTT. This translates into CASSAAGTSNEKLFF. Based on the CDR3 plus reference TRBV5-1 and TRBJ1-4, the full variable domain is KAGVTQTPRYLIKTRGQQVTLSCSPISGHRSVSWYQQTPGQGLQFLFEYFSETQRNKGNFPGRFSGRQFSNSRSEMNVSTLELGDSALYLCASSAAGTSNEKLFFGSGTQLSVL.

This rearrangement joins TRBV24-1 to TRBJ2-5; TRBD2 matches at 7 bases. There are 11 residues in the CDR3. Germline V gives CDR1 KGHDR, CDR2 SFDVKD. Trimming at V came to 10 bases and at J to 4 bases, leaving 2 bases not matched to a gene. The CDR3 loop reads CATGGGETQYF. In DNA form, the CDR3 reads TGTGCCACAGGCGGGGGAGAGACCCAGTACTTC.

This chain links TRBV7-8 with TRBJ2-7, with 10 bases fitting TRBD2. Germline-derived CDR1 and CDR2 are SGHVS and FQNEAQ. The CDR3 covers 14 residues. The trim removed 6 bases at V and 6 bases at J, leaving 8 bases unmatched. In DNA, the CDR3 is TGTGCCAGCAGAACGGCCGGGACTAGCGCCGAGCAGTACTTC. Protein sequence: CASRTAGTSAEQYF.

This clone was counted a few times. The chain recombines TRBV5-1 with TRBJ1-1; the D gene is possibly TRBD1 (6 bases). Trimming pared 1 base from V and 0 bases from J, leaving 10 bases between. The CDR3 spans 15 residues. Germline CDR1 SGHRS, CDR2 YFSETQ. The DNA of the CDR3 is TGCGCCAGCAGCTTGTTCGGACAGATGAACACTGAAGCTTTCTTT. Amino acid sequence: CASSLFGQMNTEAFF.

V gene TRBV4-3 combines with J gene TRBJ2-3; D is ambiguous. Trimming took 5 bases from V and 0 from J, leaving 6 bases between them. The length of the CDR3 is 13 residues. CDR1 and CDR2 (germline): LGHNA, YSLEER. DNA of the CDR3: TGCGCCAGCAGCGAAACTAGCACAGATACGCAGTATTTT. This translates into CASSETSTDTQYF.